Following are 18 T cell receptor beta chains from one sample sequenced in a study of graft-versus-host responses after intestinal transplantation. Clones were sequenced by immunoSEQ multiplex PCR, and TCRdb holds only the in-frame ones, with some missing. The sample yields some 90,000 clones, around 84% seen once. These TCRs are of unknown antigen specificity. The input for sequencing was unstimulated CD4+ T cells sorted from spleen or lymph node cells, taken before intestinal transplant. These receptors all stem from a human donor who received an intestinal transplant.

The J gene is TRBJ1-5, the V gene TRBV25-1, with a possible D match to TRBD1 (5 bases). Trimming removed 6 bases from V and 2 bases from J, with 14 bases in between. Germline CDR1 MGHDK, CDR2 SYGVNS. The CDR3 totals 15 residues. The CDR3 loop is CASSGPDSGNQPQHF. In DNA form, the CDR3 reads TGTGCCAGCAGCGGGCCTGACAGCGGCAATCAGCCCCAGCATTTT.

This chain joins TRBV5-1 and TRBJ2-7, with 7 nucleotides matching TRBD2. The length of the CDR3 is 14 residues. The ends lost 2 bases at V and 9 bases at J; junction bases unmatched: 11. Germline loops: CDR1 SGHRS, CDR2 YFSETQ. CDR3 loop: CASSLQEGGPGQYF. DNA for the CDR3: TGCGCCAGCAGCTTACAAGAGGGAGGGCCGGGGCAGTACTTC.

CDR3 protein: CASSVDGTGDEKLFF. DNA for the CDR3: TGTGCCAGCAGCGTCGACGGGACAGGGGACGAAAAACTGTTTTTT. The V call is TRBV5-5, the J call TRBJ1-4, with TRBD1 matching over 10 bases. The length of the CDR3 is 15 residues. Germline V CDR1 and CDR2: SGHKS, YYEKEE (reference sequence). V lost 4 bases to trimming and J lost 8 bases; unmatched junction nucleotides: 8.

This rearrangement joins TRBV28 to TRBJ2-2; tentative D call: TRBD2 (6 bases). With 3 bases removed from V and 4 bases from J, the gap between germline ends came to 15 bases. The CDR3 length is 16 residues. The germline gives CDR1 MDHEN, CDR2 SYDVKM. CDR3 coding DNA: TGTGCCAGCAGTTTCAAAAGGGAGGTACTCACCGGGGAGCTGTTTTTT. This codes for CASSFKREVLTGELFF.

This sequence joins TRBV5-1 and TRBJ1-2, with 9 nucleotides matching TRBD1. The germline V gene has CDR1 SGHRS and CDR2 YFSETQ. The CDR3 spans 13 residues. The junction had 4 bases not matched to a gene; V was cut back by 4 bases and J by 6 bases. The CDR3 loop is CASSPGTGNGYTF. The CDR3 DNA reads TGCGCCAGCAGCCCAGGGACAGGGAATGGCTACACCTTC.

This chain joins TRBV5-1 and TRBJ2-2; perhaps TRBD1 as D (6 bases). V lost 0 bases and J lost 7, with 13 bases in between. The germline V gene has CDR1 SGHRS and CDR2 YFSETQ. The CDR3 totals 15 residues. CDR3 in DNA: TGCGCCAGCAGCTTGGCGCAGGGGCTCGGCGGGGAGCTGTTTTTT. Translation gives CASSLAQGLGGELFF.

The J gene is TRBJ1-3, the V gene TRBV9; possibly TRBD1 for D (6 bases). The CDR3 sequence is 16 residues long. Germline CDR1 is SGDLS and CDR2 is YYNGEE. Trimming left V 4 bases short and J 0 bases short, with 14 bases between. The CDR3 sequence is CASSPHRATSGNTIYF. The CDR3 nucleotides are TGTGCCAGCAGCCCTCACAGGGCCACCTCTGGAAACACCATATATTTT.

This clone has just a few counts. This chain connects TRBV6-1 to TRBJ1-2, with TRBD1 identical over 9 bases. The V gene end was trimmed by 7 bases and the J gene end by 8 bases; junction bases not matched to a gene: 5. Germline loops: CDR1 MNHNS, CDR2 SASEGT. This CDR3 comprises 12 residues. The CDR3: CASTWTGEGYTF. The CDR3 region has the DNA TGTGCCAGCACCTGGACAGGGGAAGGCTACACCTTC.

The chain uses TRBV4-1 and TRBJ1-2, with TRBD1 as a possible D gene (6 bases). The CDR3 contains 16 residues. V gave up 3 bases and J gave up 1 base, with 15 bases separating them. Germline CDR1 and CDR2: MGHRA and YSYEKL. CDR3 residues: CASSQERQAINYGYTF. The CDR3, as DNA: TGCGCCAGCAGCCAGGAAAGACAGGCTATTAACTATGGCTACACCTTC.

CDR3: CASSNSYNEQFF. CDR3 coding DNA: TGCGCCAGCAGTAACTCTTACAATGAGCAGTTCTTC. J is TRBJ2-1 and V is TRBV10-1; D gene uncertain. Trimming stripped 5 bases from V and 4 bases from J, with 6 bases between. The CDR3 totals 12 residues. Germline CDR1 is WNHNN and CDR2 is SYGVQD (reference sequence).

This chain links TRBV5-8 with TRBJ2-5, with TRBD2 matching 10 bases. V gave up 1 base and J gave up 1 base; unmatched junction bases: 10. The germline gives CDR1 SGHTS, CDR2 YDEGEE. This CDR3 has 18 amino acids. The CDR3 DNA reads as TGTGCCAGCAGCTTGAAGCTGCTAGCGGGGGAGACCCAAGAGACCCAGTACTTC. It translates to CASSLKLLAGETQETQYF.

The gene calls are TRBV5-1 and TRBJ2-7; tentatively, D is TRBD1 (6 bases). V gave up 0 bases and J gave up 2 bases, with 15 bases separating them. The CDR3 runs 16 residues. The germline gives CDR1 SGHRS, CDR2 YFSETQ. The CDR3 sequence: CASSLEAGAITYEQYF. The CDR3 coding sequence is TGCGCCAGCAGCTTGGAGGCAGGGGCGATTACCTACGAGCAGTACTTC.

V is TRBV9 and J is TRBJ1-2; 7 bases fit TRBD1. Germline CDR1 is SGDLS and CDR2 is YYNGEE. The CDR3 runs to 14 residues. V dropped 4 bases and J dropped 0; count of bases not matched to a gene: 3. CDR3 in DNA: TGTGCCAGCAGCTCCAGGGGGACTAACTATGGCTACACCTTC. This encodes CASSSRGTNYGYTF.

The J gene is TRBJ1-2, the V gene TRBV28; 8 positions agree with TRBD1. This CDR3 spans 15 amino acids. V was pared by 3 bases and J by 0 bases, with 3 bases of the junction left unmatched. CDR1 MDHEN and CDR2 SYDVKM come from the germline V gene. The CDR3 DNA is TGTGCCAGCAGTTTGGCGACAGGGGCTAACTATGGCTACACCTTC. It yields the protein CASSLATGANYGYTF.

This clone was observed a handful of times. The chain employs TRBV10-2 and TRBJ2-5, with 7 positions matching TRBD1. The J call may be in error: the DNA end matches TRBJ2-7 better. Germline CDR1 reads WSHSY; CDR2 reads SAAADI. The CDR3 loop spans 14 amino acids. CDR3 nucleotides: TGCGCCAGCAGCGGACAGGTGGGCTTCTCCGAGCAGTACTTC. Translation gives CASSGQVGFSEQYF.

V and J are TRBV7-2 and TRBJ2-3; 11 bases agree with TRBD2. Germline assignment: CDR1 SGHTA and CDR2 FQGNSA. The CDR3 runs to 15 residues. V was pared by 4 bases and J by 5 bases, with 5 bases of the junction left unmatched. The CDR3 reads CASSSSGRLGDTQYF. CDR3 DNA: TGTGCCAGCAGCTCTAGCGGGAGGCTTGGAGATACGCAGTATTTT.

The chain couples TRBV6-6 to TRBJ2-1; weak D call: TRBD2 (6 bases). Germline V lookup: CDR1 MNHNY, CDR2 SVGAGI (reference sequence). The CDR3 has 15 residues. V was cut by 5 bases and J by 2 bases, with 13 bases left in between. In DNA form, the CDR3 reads TGTGCCAGCAGTCTCGGCGGGGTAACCTACAATGAGCAGTTCTTC. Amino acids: CASSLGGVTYNEQFF.

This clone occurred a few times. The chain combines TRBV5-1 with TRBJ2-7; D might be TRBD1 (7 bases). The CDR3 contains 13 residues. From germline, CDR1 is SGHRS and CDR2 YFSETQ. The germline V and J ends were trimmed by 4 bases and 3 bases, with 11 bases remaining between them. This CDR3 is CASSNQGGYEQYF. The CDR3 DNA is TGCGCCAGCAGCAATCAGGGGGGCTACGAGCAGTACTTC.